The sequence of this TCR beta chain was determined in a study of cytomegalovirus exposure and HLA in healthy donors. In the PCR, 60 Vbeta and 13 Jbeta primers were used. Assay: immunoSEQ multiplex PCR; the TCRdb copy retains only in-frame clones and omits some. Of approximately 110,000 clones listed, around 75% are singletons. Germline-derived CDR1 and CDR2 are SGHRS and YFSETQ. The CDR3 length is 16 residues. Trimming pared 7 bases from V and 4 bases from J, leaving 22 bases between. This clonotype was obtained from a man under 40 in good health and CMV-seronegative. The sequencing sample was made of PBMCs. This chain links TRBV5-1 with TRBJ2-3, with D perhaps TRBD1 (5 bases). The chain's CDR3 is CASAPFLQGRADTQYF. In nucleotides, the CDR3 is TGCGCCAGCGCCCCCTTCCTCCAGGGAAGAGCAGATACGCAGTATTTT.